The T cell receptor beta chain under discussion was sequenced for a study of immune evolution from preneoplasia to lung adenocarcinoma. Findings of the study overall: Normal lung had the highest top T cell clone frequencies. Normal lung had highest clonality; later lesions appeared denser, more diverse.

Comments on this clone: The antigen is undetermined.

The protocol was immunoSEQ multiplex PCR, while the TCRdb copy is restricted to in-frame clones and leaves out a portion. This table has some 9,400 clones, about 81% appearing once. This CDR3 region has 14 residues. The V gene's germline CDR1 is MNHNS and CDR2 SASEGT. The ends were cut back, 6 bases at V and 0 bases at J, with 9 bases in the middle. Sequenced sample: FFPE lung adenocarcinoma in situ tissue. This TCR was sampled from a person aged 65-85 years with lung adenocarcinoma. The chain has TRBV6-1 and TRBJ2-1; D tentatively fits TRBD1 or TRBD2 (6 bases each). CDR3 sequence reads: CASRGGDSYNEQFF. CDR3 DNA: TGTGCCAGCAGGGGGGGCGACTCCTACAATGAGCAGTTCTTC.